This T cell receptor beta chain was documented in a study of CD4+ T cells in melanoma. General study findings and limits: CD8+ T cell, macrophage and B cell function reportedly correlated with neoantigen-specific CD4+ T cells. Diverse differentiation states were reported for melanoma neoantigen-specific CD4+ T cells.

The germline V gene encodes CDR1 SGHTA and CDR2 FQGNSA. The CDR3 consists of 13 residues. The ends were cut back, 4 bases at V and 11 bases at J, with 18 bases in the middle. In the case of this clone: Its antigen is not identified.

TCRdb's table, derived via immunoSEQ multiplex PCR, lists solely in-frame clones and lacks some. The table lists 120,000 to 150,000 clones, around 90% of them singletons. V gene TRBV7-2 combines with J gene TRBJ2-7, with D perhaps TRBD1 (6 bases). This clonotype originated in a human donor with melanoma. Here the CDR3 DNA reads TGTGCCAGCAGCTCCCGGACAGACCCCTCCGAGTACTTC. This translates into CASSSRTDPSEYF.